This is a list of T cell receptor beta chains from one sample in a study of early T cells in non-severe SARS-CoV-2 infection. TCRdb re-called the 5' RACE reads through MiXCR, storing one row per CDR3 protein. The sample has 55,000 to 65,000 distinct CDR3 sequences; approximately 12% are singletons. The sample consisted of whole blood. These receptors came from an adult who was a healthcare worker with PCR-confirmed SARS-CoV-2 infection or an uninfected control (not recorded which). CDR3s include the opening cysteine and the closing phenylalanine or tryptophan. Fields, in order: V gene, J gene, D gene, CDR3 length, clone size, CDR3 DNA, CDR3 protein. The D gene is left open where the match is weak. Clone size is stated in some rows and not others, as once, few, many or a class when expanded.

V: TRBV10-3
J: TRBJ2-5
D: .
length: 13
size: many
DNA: TGTGCCATCAGTGAGCCGGGGGCCGAGACCCAGTACTTC
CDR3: CAISEPGAETQYF

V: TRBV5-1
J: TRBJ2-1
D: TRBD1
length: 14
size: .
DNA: TGCGCCAGCAGCTTAGGGACAGGGGCCGATGAGCAGTTCTTC
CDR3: CASSLGTGADEQFF

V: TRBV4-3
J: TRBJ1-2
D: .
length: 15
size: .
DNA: TGCGCCAGCAGCCAAGAATCCGAGGGCTACTATGGCTACACCTTC
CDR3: CASSQESEGYYGYTF

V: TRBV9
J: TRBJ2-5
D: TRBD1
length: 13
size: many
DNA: TGTGCCAGCAGCCGACAGGGTCAAGAGACCCAGTACTTC
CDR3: CASSRQGQETQYF

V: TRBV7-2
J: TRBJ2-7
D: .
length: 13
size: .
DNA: TGTGCCAGCAGCTCATTTGGGAGCTACGAGCAGTACTTC
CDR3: CASSSFGSYEQYF

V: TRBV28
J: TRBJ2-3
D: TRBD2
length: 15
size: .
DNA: TGTGCCAGCGTCCCGGGGGGGCAGCCCACAGATACGCAGTATTTT
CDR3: CASVPGGQPTDTQYF

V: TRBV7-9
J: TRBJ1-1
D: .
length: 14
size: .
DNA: TGTGCCAGCAGCTTAGAGAGCTGGGGAGCTGAAGCTTTCTTT
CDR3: CASSLESWGAEAFF

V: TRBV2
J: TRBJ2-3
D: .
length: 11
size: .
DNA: TGTGCCAGCAGTGGCGGAGATACGCAGTATTTT
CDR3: CASSGGDTQYF

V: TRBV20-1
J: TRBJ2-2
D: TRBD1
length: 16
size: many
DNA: TGCAGTGCTAGAGCGCTCGGGACAGGTGACACCGGGGAGCTGTTTTTT
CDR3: CSARALGTGDTGELFF

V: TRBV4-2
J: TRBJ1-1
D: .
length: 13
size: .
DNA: TGTGCCAGCAGCCATCAAAGGGACACTGAAGCTTTCTTT
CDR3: CASSHQRDTEAFF

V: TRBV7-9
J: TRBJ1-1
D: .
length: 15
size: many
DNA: TGTGCCAGCAGCTCAATGGGGGTTTGGAACACTGAAGCTTTCTTT
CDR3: CASSSMGVWNTEAFF

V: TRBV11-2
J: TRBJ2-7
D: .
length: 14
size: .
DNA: TGTGCCAGCAGCTTAGGGACAGTCGGGTACGAGCAGTACTTC
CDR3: CASSLGTVGYEQYF

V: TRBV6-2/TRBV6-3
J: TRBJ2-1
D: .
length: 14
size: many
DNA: TGTGCCAGCAGCCTGCGGGGTTCCTACAATGAGCAGTTCTTC
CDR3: CASSLRGSYNEQFF

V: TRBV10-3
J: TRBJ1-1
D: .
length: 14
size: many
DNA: TGTGCCATCAGATGGGGGGAGGGGAACACTGAAGCTTTCTTT
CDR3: CAIRWGEGNTEAFF

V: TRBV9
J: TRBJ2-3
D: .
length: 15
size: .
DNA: TGTGCCAGCAGCGTAGACGGCAGGGGTACAGATACGCAGTATTTT
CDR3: CASSVDGRGTDTQYF

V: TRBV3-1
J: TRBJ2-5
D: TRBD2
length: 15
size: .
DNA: TGTGCCAGCAGGACTAGCGGGGGGTACCAAGAGACCCAGTACTTC
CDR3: CASRTSGGYQETQYF

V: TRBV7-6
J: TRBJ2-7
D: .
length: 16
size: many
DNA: TGTGCCAGCACCGCAAGGCAGGGCCTGAGCTCCCACGAGCAGTACTTC
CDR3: CASTARQGLSSHEQYF

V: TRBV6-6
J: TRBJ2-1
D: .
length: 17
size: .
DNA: TGTGCCAGCAGTTGGGTGTCCTCTAGGGGGGTGTACAATGAGCAGTTCTTC
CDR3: CASSWVSSRGVYNEQFF